Listed here is a single T cell receptor beta chain. Its matching antigen is unknown. At the DNA level, this CDR3 is encoded by other sequences in the same sample as well. The assay was immunoSEQ multiplex PCR, and TCRdb's table has in-frame clones only and misses some. The sample includes 2 million to 2.5 million clones, over 85% of them seen just once. This CDR3 comprises 14 residues. Trimming removed 3 bases at V and 1 base at J, with 6 bases between. Germline CDR1 reads SGHVS; CDR2 reads FNYEAQ. This entry is derived from a study of shared clonotypes between healthy human individuals. Study-wide results and limits: Researchers found naive subsets generally carried larger estimated richness than memory subsets. Non-shared clonotypes had lower generation probabilities than clonotypes shared by all four sorted-subset donors.

This chain links TRBV7-6 with TRBJ2-2; no clear D gene. The sample comprised naive CD4+ T cells from PBMCs. The subset denotes: CD45RA+ positively selected. This sequence originates from a man aged 18 to 35 in good health. Some clones in this sample may be carry-over from other donors' samples. The CDR3 nucleotides are TGTGCCAGCAGCTTGGGCAGGAACACCGGGGAGCTGTTTTTT. Residues: CASSLGRNTGELFF.